The 27 T cell receptor beta chains given below trace back to one sample, sequenced in a study of blood T cell repertoires in COVID-19. Clones were sequenced by immunoSEQ multiplex PCR, and TCRdb holds only the in-frame ones, with some missing. The sample carries fewer than 70,000 clones, about 78% recorded once. The sequenced sample consisted of peripheral blood. These receptors were collected from a human donor in a cohort sampled during active COVID-19.

This clone was seen only once. The V and J genes are TRBV3-1 (or the pseudogene TRBV3-2) and TRBJ1-2, with D perhaps matching TRBD1 (6 bases). Trimming took off 5 bases at V and 3 bases at J, with 16 bases between the two ends. The germline gives CDR1 LGHDT, CDR2 YNNKEL (reference sequence). This CDR3 region has 15 residues. The CDR3 DNA reads TGTGCCAGCAGCAGTAACAGGGCCCTCGACTATGGCTACACCTTC. Translation gives CASSSNRALDYGYTF.

The chain recombines TRBV6-5 with TRBJ2-7, with 8 bases aligning to TRBD2. The CDR3 consists of 13 residues. Germline CDR1 reads MNHEY; CDR2 reads SVGAGI. The V and J ends lost 2 bases and 7 bases, in that order; junction bases with no gene match: 4. The CDR3 region is CASSYGPGGEQYF. DNA of the CDR3: TGTGCCAGCAGTTACGGGCCGGGGGGGGAGCAGTACTTC.

This chain uses TRBV7-2 with TRBJ1-6, with a possible D match to TRBD1 (5 bases). Deletions cut 3 bases from V and 9 bases from J, with 21 bases between. This CDR3 is 17 amino acids long. The germline CDR1 and CDR2 sequences are SGHTA and FQGNSA. As DNA, the CDR3 is TGTGCCAGCAGCTTCCTCCAGGGTGTTTTTCTTCGTTCACCCCTCCACTTT. This encodes CASSFLQGVFLRSPLHF.

This clone was seen at least ten times. V gene TRBV5-1 combines with J gene TRBJ2-7; 9 nucleotides line up with TRBD1. The CDR3 loop spans 15 amino acids. Germline V gives CDR1 SGHRS, CDR2 YFSETQ. With V trimmed by 5 bases and J by 1 base, 7 bases remained unmatched. Here the CDR3 DNA reads TGCGCCAGCAGAAGTTGGACAGGGGTTTCCTACGAGCAGTACTTC. Protein: CASRSWTGVSYEQYF.

The chain is built from TRBV19 and TRBJ2-7, with TRBD2 matching 8 bases. Germline V gene lookup returns CDR1 LNHDA and CDR2 SQIVND (reference sequence). V gave up 4 bases and J gave up 1 base; unmatched junction bases: 3. CDR3 length equals 14 residues. As DNA, the CDR3 is TGTGCCAGTAGTAGCGGGAGGACGTCCTACGAGCAGTACTTC. Translated: CASSSGRTSYEQYF.

The rearrangement joins TRBV7-9 to TRBJ1-1; D is unresolved. The V end was cut by 2 bases, the J end by 3 bases, with 4 bases between. Germline V gene lookup returns CDR1 SEHNR and CDR2 FQNEAQ (reference sequence). The length of the CDR3 is 12 residues. This chain's CDR3 is CASSLQYTEAFF. The CDR3, as DNA: TGTGCCAGCAGCTTACAATACACTGAAGCTTTCTTT.

The chain employs TRBV18 and TRBJ1-2; D unresolved. Deletions cut 3 bases from V and 0 bases from J, with 11 bases between. CDR3 length: 15 residues. Germline V gives CDR1 KGHSH, CDR2 LQKENI. This CDR3 reads CASSPRENANYGYTF. CDR3 coding DNA: TGTGCCAGCTCACCTAGGGAGAACGCTAACTATGGCTACACCTTC.

This sequence joins TRBV7-9 and TRBJ2-7, with TRBD2 matching 8 bases. Trimming at V came to 3 bases and at J to 4 bases, leaving 2 bases not matched to a gene. There are 13 residues in the CDR3. Germline V gene lookup returns CDR1 SEHNR and CDR2 FQNEAQ (reference sequence). The CDR3 is CASSFLAGYEQYF. The CDR3 nucleotides are TGTGCCAGCAGCTTTTTAGCGGGATACGAGCAGTACTTC.

J is TRBJ1-6 and V is TRBV6-6; 11 positions agree with TRBD1. This CDR3 spans 18 amino acids. The ends lost 5 bases at V and 9 bases at J; junction bases unmatched: 15. Germline V CDR1 and CDR2: MNHNY, SVGAGI (reference sequence). CDR3 protein: CASSQAGTGGPSASPLHF. In nucleotides, the CDR3 is TGTGCCAGCAGTCAGGCCGGGACAGGGGGTCCCTCGGCTTCACCCCTCCACTTT.

V and J are TRBV7-2 and TRBJ1-2; TRBD1 aligns across 8 bases. The CDR3 runs to 15 residues. Germline V gives CDR1 SGHTA, CDR2 FQGNSA. V dropped 0 bases and J dropped 6; count of bases not matched to a gene: 6. The CDR3 DNA sequence: TGTGCCAGCAGCTTAGCCTTGGCAGGGGGCAATGGCTACACCTTC. It encodes CASSLALAGGNGYTF.

J is TRBJ2-7 and V is TRBV9; TRBD2 matches at 9 bases. V was pared by 4 bases and J by 2 bases, with 4 bases of the junction left unmatched. Germline V CDR1 and CDR2: SGDLS, YYNGEE. CDR3 length equals 14 residues. CDR3 in DNA: TGTGCCAGCAGCCCCACTAGCGGGCCCTACGAGCAGTACTTC. Encoded protein: CASSPTSGPYEQYF.

This clone turned up a few times. This chain joins TRBV9 and TRBJ1-6; tentative D call: TRBD1 (5 bases). V was clipped by 3 bases and J by 9 bases, with 22 bases between them. This CDR3 region has 17 residues. Germline lookup yields CDR1 SGDLS and CDR2 YYNGEE. The CDR3 region is CASSGGEDWGGVSPLHF. CDR3 nucleotides: TGTGCCAGCAGCGGAGGGGAGGATTGGGGCGGAGTTTCACCCCTCCACTTT.

In its sample, this clone was seen a few times. The rearrangement uses TRBV7-9 and TRBJ1-1; D perhaps matches TRBD1 (6 bases). The CDR3 contains 14 residues. Trimming left V 4 bases short and J 5 bases short, with 14 bases between. Germline V gene data show CDR1 as SEHNR and CDR2 as FQNEAQ (reference sequence). CDR3 DNA sequence: TGTGCCAGCAGCTCCCAAGGAAGGGGGACTGAAGCTTTCTTT. This translates into CASSSQGRGTEAFF.

The chain recombines TRBV4-3 with TRBJ1-3; no firm D call. This CDR3 is built from 18 residues. V gave up 0 bases and J gave up 4 bases, with 19 bases separating them. Per the germline V gene, CDR1 is LGHNA and CDR2 is YSLEER. The CDR3 protein is CASSQDPVLISLGNTIYF. The CDR3 DNA reads TGCGCCAGCAGCCAAGACCCGGTCTTGATCTCTCTGGGAAACACCATATATTTT.

The chain uses TRBV21-1 and TRBJ1-6; the table's D call, TRBD1, has no DNA check behind it. TRBV21-1 is annotated as a pseudogene. The length of the CDR3 is 15 residues. CDR3 sequence (DNA): TGTGCCAGCAGCAAAGCCCACAGGCTCCATTCACCCCTCCACTTT. As protein: CASSKAHRLHSPLHF.

The rearrangement joins TRBV6-2 or TRBV6-3 to TRBJ2-3, with 10 bases fitting TRBD2. The CDR3 extends over 16 amino acids. Trimming cost V 5 bases and J 3 bases; bases outside gene matches: 8. The germline V gene encodes CDR1 MNHEY and CDR2 SVGEGT. The CDR3 loop is CASSNYASGSTDTQYF. The CDR3 DNA follows: TGTGCCAGCAGTAATTACGCTAGCGGGAGTACAGATACGCAGTATTTT.

This clone was found once. The rearrangement joins TRBV12-5 to TRBJ1-2, with D possibly TRBD1 on 5 matching bases. The V and J ends lost 5 bases and 6 bases respectively, with 22 bases between them. From germline, CDR1 is LGHNT and CDR2 FRNRAP. The CDR3 length is 16 residues. The CDR3 loop reads CASGDSLGAQLNGYTF. Here the CDR3 DNA reads TGTGCTAGTGGTGACTCTCTTGGGGCACAATTAAATGGCTACACCTTC.

This clone occurred a few times. The junction differs from germline at one of its ends, possibly a read error. V usage is TRBV3-1 (or the pseudogene TRBV3-2) and J usage is TRBJ1-4; TRBD1 matches at 8 bases. The germline gives CDR1 LGHDT, CDR2 YNNKEL (reference sequence). The CDR3 loop spans 12 amino acids. CDR3 in amino acids: CASSQSTGGQLF. CDR3 nucleotide sequence: TGTGCCAGCAGCCAAAGTACAGGGGGTCAGCTTTTT.

The chain is built from TRBV9 and TRBJ2-3, with 11 bases lining up with TRBD1. The CDR3 totals 14 residues. Germline V gene lookup returns CDR1 SGDLS and CDR2 YYNGEE. After removal of 4 bases from V and 4 bases from J, the junction contained 2 bases not matched to a gene. CDR3 in DNA: TGTGCCAGCAGCCGGGACAGGGGGGCAGATACGCAGTATTTT. It is translated as CASSRDRGADTQYF.

The V call is TRBV6-5, the J call TRBJ1-6; 9 bases fit TRBD1. Trimming removed 11 bases from V and 1 base from J; junction bases left unmatched: 6. The CDR3 is made up of 15 amino acids. Germline CDR1 reads MNHEY; CDR2 reads SVGAGI. The CDR3 loop reads CAGRDRDSYNSPLHF. The CDR3 DNA reads as TGTGCCGGTCGGGACAGGGATTCCTATAATTCACCCCTCCACTTT.

This clone was observed a single time. The CDR3, as DNA: TGTGCCAGCAGCGAACTAGCGGGGTCCTACAATGAGCAGTTCTTC. Residues: CASSELAGSYNEQFF. The V gene is TRBV9, the J gene TRBJ2-1; 10 bases are shared with TRBD2. From germline, CDR1 is SGDLS and CDR2 YYNGEE. The CDR3 spans 15 residues. V gave up 3 bases and J gave up 1 base; unmatched junction bases: 1.

This sequence joins TRBV4-2 and TRBJ2-7, with D maybe TRBD1 (6 bases). CDR3 length: 15 residues. Trimming took off 3 bases at V and 3 bases at J, with 15 bases between the two ends. CDR1 LGHNA and CDR2 YNFKEQ come from the germline V gene. The CDR3 sequence: CASSQVRTGNYEQYF. The CDR3 DNA reads as TGTGCCAGCAGCCAGGTTCGAACAGGGAACTACGAGCAGTACTTC.

The chain joins TRBV3-1 (or the pseudogene TRBV3-2) to TRBJ1-2; the D is unclear. Germline V gene lookup returns CDR1 LGHDT and CDR2 YNNKEL (reference sequence). Trimming pared 1 base from V and 7 bases from J, leaving 7 bases between. This CDR3 is 12 amino acids long. CDR3 sequence: CASSQVTVGYTF. The DNA of the CDR3 is TGTGCCAGCAGCCAAGTAACGGTTGGCTACACCTTC.

About this clone itself: This sample also contains other DNA sequences that code for the same CDR3. The chain links TRBV28 to TRBJ1-2, with D possibly being TRBD1 (5 bases). The V and J ends lost 4 bases and 4 bases respectively, with 7 bases between them. Looked up from germline, CDR1 is MDHEN and CDR2 is SYDVKM. The CDR3 runs to 12 residues. CDR3 loop: CASSSGGYGYTF. Here the CDR3 DNA reads TGTGCCAGCAGTTCGGGGGGCTATGGCTACACCTTC.

The V gene is TRBV4-3, the J gene TRBJ2-1; 8 bases are a match to TRBD1. Germline CDR1 and CDR2: LGHNA and YSLEER. Trimming at V came to 3 bases and at J to 2 bases, leaving 3 bases not matched to a gene. The CDR3 extends over 15 amino acids. In DNA, the CDR3 is TGCGCCAGCAGCCAGGACAGGGTACCCTACAATGAGCAGTTCTTC. Translating gives CASSQDRVPYNEQFF.

V and J are TRBV19 and TRBJ1-1; D may be TRBD1 (5 bases). The CDR3 spans 16 residues. Germline CDR1 and CDR2: LNHDA and SQIVND (reference sequence). Between the trimmed V and J ends, which lost 3 bases and 4 bases, there was a span of 18 bases. CDR3 DNA sequence: TGTGCCAGTAGTATCCCCAGGAGGGGATTGTTCACTGAAGCTTTCTTT. Translating gives CASSIPRRGLFTEAFF.

The chain has TRBV3-1 (or the pseudogene TRBV3-2) and TRBJ1-5; 7 nucleotides agree with TRBD1. The germline gives CDR1 LGHDT, CDR2 YNNKEL (reference sequence). V was clipped by 1 base and J by 7 bases; unmatched bases: 25. This CDR3 is 21 amino acids long. The chain's CDR3 is CASSQGLNERGVGRGYQPQHF. The CDR3 nucleotides are TGTGCCAGCAGCCAAGGGCTGAATGAGAGAGGGGTGGGCAGGGGGTACCAGCCCCAGCATTTT.